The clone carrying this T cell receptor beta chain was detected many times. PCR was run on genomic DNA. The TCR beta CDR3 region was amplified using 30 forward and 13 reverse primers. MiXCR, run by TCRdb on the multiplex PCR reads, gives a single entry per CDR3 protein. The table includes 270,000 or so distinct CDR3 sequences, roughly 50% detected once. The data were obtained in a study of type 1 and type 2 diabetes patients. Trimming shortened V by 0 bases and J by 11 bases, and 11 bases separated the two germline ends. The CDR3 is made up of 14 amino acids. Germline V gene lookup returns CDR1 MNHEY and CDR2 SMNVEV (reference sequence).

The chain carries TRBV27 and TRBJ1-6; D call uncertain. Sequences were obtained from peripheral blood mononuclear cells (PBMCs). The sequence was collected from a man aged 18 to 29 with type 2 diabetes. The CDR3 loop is CASSLSIGPTPLHF. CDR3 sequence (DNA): TGTGCCAGCAGTTTATCGATTGGGCCGACACCCCTCCACTTT.